This TCR beta chain originates from a study of control samples from healthy donors and cancer patients. TCRdb keeps only in-frame clones here, not all; method: immunoSEQ multiplex PCR. The table has around 72,000 clones, about four fifths seen once. V was clipped by 3 bases and J by 3 bases, with 12 bases between them. CDR3 length: 14 residues. Germline V gives CDR1 DFQATT, CDR2 SNEGSKA (reference sequence). This chain joins TRBV20-1 and TRBJ2-1; D is possibly TRBD2 (5 bases). The sequenced sample was blood. This TCR was recovered from a man aged 45 to 65 in good health. CDR3 sequence (DNA): TGCAGTGCTAGTGAGGGCGCATACTACAATGAGCAGTTCTTC. Its protein is CSASEGAYYNEQFF.